This record concerns one T cell receptor (beta chain) sequence. The authors distributed each subset's genomic DNA evenly over several immunoSEQ plates. Assay: immunoSEQ multiplex PCR; the TCRdb copy retains only in-frame clones and omits some. The table has over 2,000,000 clones, 85% to 95% seen once. This sample is drawn from a study of shared clonotypes between healthy human individuals. Germline CDR1 is MNHEY and CDR2 is SMNVEV (reference sequence). Trimming took 4 bases from V and 5 from J; bases not matched to a gene: 5. The CDR3 consists of 15 residues. Naive-designated CD8 cells lacked CD45RO, were positively enriched for CCR7, and omitted terminally differentiated effector memory CD45RA+ cells.

Sequencing was carried out using naive CD8+ T cells from PBMCs. This receptor was taken from a man aged 18-30 years in good health. Some clones in this sample may be carry-over from other donors' samples. The chain combines TRBV27 with TRBJ2-5; 12 bases are shared with TRBD2. This CDR3 is CASSSGLAGLETQYF. The DNA for the CDR3 is TGTGCCAGCAGTTCCGGACTAGCGGGATTGGAGACCCAGTACTTC.